The 15 T cell receptor beta chains reported below all come from one sample, sequenced in a study of cytomegalovirus exposure and HLA in healthy donors. The PCR ran on 60 Vbeta and 13 Jbeta primers. The repertoire was sequenced with immunoSEQ multiplex PCR; TCRdb's copy has only in-frame clones and lacks some. The profile shows around 300,000 clones, roughly two thirds of them singletons. Sequencing was performed on PBMCs. These receptors were taken from a female donor in good health and CMV-seronegative.

The chain uses TRBV28 and TRBJ1-2; no clear D gene. Germline assignment: CDR1 MDHEN and CDR2 SYDVKM. The CDR3 has 14 residues. V dropped 6 bases and J dropped 6 bases, with 17 bases sitting between them. The CDR3 is CASSPQPRPHGYTF. CDR3 coding DNA: TGTGCCAGCAGCCCCCAGCCGAGGCCTCATGGCTACACCTTC.

The chain links TRBV6-5 to TRBJ2-5, with TRBD2 matching 9 bases. The V gene end was trimmed by 1 base and the J gene end by 3 bases; junction bases not matched to a gene: 3. Germline V lookup: CDR1 MNHEY, CDR2 SVGAGI. The CDR3 length is 15 residues. For the CDR3, the DNA is TGTGCCAGCAGTTACTGGGCTAGCGGGGAAGAGACCCAGTACTTC. Its protein is CASSYWASGEETQYF.

A remark on this clone: Other nucleotide sequences from this sample produce the same CDR3. The gene calls are TRBV9 and TRBJ2-7; maybe TRBD2 (7 bases). V was clipped by 0 bases and J by 2 bases, with 9 bases between them. The CDR3 is 14 residues long. The germline V gene encodes CDR1 SGDLS and CDR2 YYNGEE. DNA for the CDR3: TGTGCCAGCAGCGTAGCGGGGGGCCCCTACGAGCAGTACTTC. Protein: CASSVAGGPYEQYF.

This chain connects TRBV2 to TRBJ2-6, with 9 bases aligning to TRBD2. J lost 4 bases, V lost 11 bases, and 6 bases had no gene match. This CDR3 has 14 residues. CDR1 is SNHLY and CDR2 is FYNNEI in the germline V gene. The chain's CDR3 is CAGGRATGANVLTF. In nucleotides, the CDR3 is TGTGCCGGCGGGAGGGCGACCGGGGCCAACGTCCTGACTTTC.

This chain connects TRBV19 to TRBJ2-3; 7 positions match TRBD2. This CDR3 has 16 residues. Germline CDR1 reads LNHDA; CDR2 reads SQIVND (reference sequence). With 6 bases clipped from V and 0 bases from J, the junction kept 9 bases outside the gene matches. This CDR3 is CASRPFGTTSTDTQYF. The DNA of the CDR3 is TGTGCCAGTAGACCATTTGGGACTACCAGCACAGATACGCAGTATTTT.

The chain links TRBV9 to TRBJ2-1, with 8 bases aligning to TRBD2. The junction had 6 bases not matched to a gene; V was cut back by 7 bases and J by 9 bases. The CDR3 has 12 amino acids. Germline V gene data show CDR1 as SGDLS and CDR2 as YYNGEE. The CDR3 sequence: CASEAGAGEQFF. In DNA, the CDR3 is TGTGCCAGCGAAGCGGGAGCTGGTGAGCAGTTCTTC.

This chain connects TRBV6-6 to TRBJ2-1; TRBD2 might be the D (6 bases). CDR3 length: 13 amino acids. V was pared by 7 bases and J by 6 bases, with 13 bases between. The germline V gene has CDR1 MNHNY and CDR2 SVGAGI (reference sequence). DNA of the CDR3: TGTGCCAGCACTCTACTAGCTTCCAATGAGCAGTTCTTC. The encoded protein is CASTLLASNEQFF.

V and J are TRBV5-1 and TRBJ1-1, with 8 nucleotides matching TRBD1. The CDR3 runs to 15 residues. The ends lost 0 bases at V and 1 base at J; junction bases unmatched: 2. Per germline, CDR1 SGHRS and CDR2 YFSETQ. The CDR3 spells CASSLAQGANTEAFF. The CDR3 bases are TGCGCCAGCAGCTTGGCCCAGGGGGCGAACACTGAAGCTTTCTTT. Filled out from reference TRBV5-1 and TRBJ1-1, the complete variable domain reads KAGVTQTPRYLIKTRGQQVTLSCSPISGHRSVSWYQQTPGQGLQFLFEYFSETQRNKGNFPGRFSGRQFSNSRSEMNVSTLELGDSALYLCASSLAQGANTEAFFGQGTRLTVV.

This sequence joins TRBV4-2 and TRBJ2-1; no clear D gene. The germline V gene encodes CDR1 LGHNA and CDR2 YNFKEQ. The V end was cut by 0 bases, the J end by 0 bases, with 6 bases between. The CDR3 runs to 15 residues. CDR3 sequence: CASSQDLSSYNEQFF. The DNA of the CDR3 is TGTGCCAGCAGCCAAGATCTGAGCTCCTACAATGAGCAGTTCTTC.

The CDR3 loop reads CASSTRLAPEQYF. The CDR3 DNA follows: TGTGCCAGCAGCACCCGACTCGCCCCCGAACAGTACTTC. This chain uses TRBV7-2 with TRBJ2-7; D is unresolved. The CDR3 runs 13 residues. Deletions cut 5 bases from V and 10 bases from J, with 18 bases between. In germline, CDR1 is SGHTA, CDR2 FQGNSA. Using reference TRBV7-2 and TRBJ2-7 for the parts outside the CDR3, the full variable domain is GAGVSQSPSNKVTEKGKDVELRCDPISGHTALYWYRQSLGQGLEFLIYFQGNSAPDKSGLPSDRFSAERTGGSVSTLTIQRTQQEDSAVYLCASSTRLAPEQYFGPGTRLTVT.

This chain joins TRBV7-2 and TRBJ2-5; 9 positions agree with TRBD2. Germline trimming cut 1 base from V and 2 bases from J; bases unmatched to any gene: 2. The germline V gene has CDR1 SGHTA and CDR2 FQGNSA. There are 15 residues in the CDR3. CDR3 bases: TGTGCCAGCAGCTTAGGACTAGCGGAGCAAGAGACCCAGTACTTC. Encoded protein: CASSLGLAEQETQYF. Together with reference TRBV7-2 and TRBJ2-5, the CDR3 gives the full variable domain: GAGVSQSPSNKVTEKGKDVELRCDPISGHTALYWYRQSLGQGLEFLIYFQGNSAPDKSGLPSDRFSAERTGGSVSTLTIQRTQQEDSAVYLCASSLGLAEQETQYFGPGTRLLVL.

This chain connects TRBV4-1 to TRBJ2-3; 10 bases map to TRBD2. The CDR3 length is 17 residues. CDR1 is MGHRA and CDR2 is YSYEKL in the germline V gene. The trim removed 4 bases at V and 2 bases at J, leaving 9 bases unmatched. CDR3 sequence: CASSPWGAGGPTDTQYF. In nucleotides, the CDR3 is TGCGCCAGCAGCCCCTGGGGAGCGGGAGGGCCCACAGATACGCAGTATTTT.

The chain combines TRBV29-1 with TRBJ1-2, with TRBD1 matching 8 bases. This CDR3 comprises 13 residues. The V gene end was trimmed by 7 bases and the J gene end by 7 bases; junction bases not matched to a gene: 11. The V gene's germline CDR1 is SQVTM and CDR2 ANQGSEA. The CDR3 coding sequence is TGCAGCGACCGCCAGGGGGCAGAAGGTGGCTACACCTTC. Protein sequence: CSDRQGAEGGYTF.

Turning to this clone: This same CDR3 is encoded by further DNA sequences in the sample. The chain combines TRBV6-1 with TRBJ2-7; 7 bases line up with TRBD1. The V gene end was trimmed by 6 bases and the J gene end by 4 bases; junction bases not matched to a gene: 6. CDR3 size: 13 residues. Germline V gene data show CDR1 as MNHNS and CDR2 as SASEGT. The DNA for the CDR3 is TGTGCCAGCAGCGGGGACAGACTATACGAGCAGTACTTC. It specifies CASSGDRLYEQYF.

The rearrangement uses TRBV6-5 and TRBJ2-7; 12 nucleotides line up with TRBD1. V shed 6 bases and J 2 bases; nucleotides not matched to a gene: 5. From germline, CDR1 is MNHEY and CDR2 SVGAGI. There are 15 residues in the CDR3. The CDR3: CASRLGTGGTYEQYF. CDR3 sequence (DNA): TGTGCCAGCAGACTTGGGACAGGGGGCACCTACGAGCAGTACTTC.